Following are 18 T cell receptor beta chains from one sample sequenced in a study of beta chain bispecific antibodies for T cell cancers. The study's findings and limits: Anti-TRBV12 exposure, compared with anti-CD19, reduced the TRBV12-3 proportion of TRBV signal by around 99%. In these mixed samples, most targeted TRBV reads derived from the leukemia cell line.

Their antigens are not known. TCRdb re-called the 5' RACE reads with MiXCR, one entry per CDR3 protein. The data show tens of thousands of distinct CDR3 sequences, 2% to 2.5% seen once. Expansion lasted 2 to 4 days, with either anti-CD3 antibody OKT3 or CD3/CD28 beads. The material was healthy donor T cells cultured with leukemia cells, obtained from a culture containing a bispecific antibody targeting TCR Vbeta12. All receptors come from a human donor in good health. Some clones in this sample may be carry-over from other donors' samples.

This clonotype occurred a few times. J is TRBJ2-7 and V is TRBV29-1; D ambiguous. The V and J ends lost 2 bases and 1 base respectively, with 12 bases between them. Per the germline V gene, CDR1 is SQVTM and CDR2 is ANQGSEA. This CDR3 region has 14 residues. CDR3 nucleotides: TGCAGCGTTGAAATGGGCGACATGTCCTACGAGCAGTACTTC. Translation: CSVEMGDMSYEQYF.

This clonotype was counted many times. The chain links TRBV5-1 to TRBJ2-7; D might be TRBD1 or TRBD2, each matching 6 bases. The CDR3 contains 13 residues. CDR1 and CDR2 (germline): SGHRS, YFSETQ. Trimming shortened V by 4 bases and J by 5 bases, and 13 bases separated the two germline ends. The CDR3 here is CASSRGPGNEQYF. Written as DNA, the CDR3 is TGCGCCAGCAGCCGGGGGCCGGGGAACGAGCAGTACTTC.

This clonotype turned up a few times. The J gene is TRBJ2-1, the V gene TRBV5-4; 12 nucleotides line up with TRBD2. This CDR3 has 13 amino acids. V shed 5 bases and J 15 bases; nucleotides not matched to a gene: 9. Germline loops: CDR1 SGHNT, CDR2 YYREEE (reference sequence). In DNA form, the CDR3 reads TGTGCCAGCAGTTTGACTAGCGGGGGCCCGGTGTTCTTC. Translation: CASSLTSGGPVFF.

There are many counts of this clonotype. V usage is TRBV6-5 and J usage is TRBJ2-5, with D unresolved. Germline CDR1 is MNHEY and CDR2 is SVGAGI. The CDR3 spans 13 residues. V lost 6 bases and J lost 2, with 10 bases in between. For the CDR3, the DNA is TGTGCCAGCAGCCCAAGGAGTCAAGAGACCCAGTACTTC. Translation: CASSPRSQETQYF.

This clonotype was recorded at least ten times. The rearrangement uses TRBV10-1 and TRBJ2-1, with 7 bases lining up with TRBD2. The germline V gene has CDR1 WNHNN and CDR2 SYGVQD (reference sequence). The length of the CDR3 is 12 residues. Germline trimming cut 4 bases from V and 9 bases from J; bases unmatched to any gene: 3. The CDR3 coding sequence is TGCGCCAGCAGTGCTGGGGGGGTTGAGCAGTTCTTC. This encodes CASSAGGVEQFF.

This clonotype was found many times. The chain recombines TRBV7-3 with TRBJ2-2; a possible D gene is TRBD2 (5 bases). The CDR3 runs to 17 residues. V lost 4 bases, J lost 5 bases, and 20 bases lay in between. Germline V gives CDR1 SGHTA, CDR2 FQGTGA. The CDR3 DNA reads TGTGCCAGCAGCTCGACTCCCCCTCAAACGGGGACCGGGGAGCTGTTTTTT. Translated: CASSSTPPQTGTGELFF.

This clonotype was seen repeatedly, ten times or more. The genes are TRBV5-4 and TRBJ2-3; D may be TRBD1 (6 bases). The germline V and J ends were trimmed by 2 bases and 0 bases, with 7 bases remaining between them. Per germline, CDR1 SGHNT and CDR2 YYREEE (reference sequence). This CDR3 contains 14 residues. In nucleotides, the CDR3 is TGTGCCAGCAGCTTACAGGGAAGCACAGATACGCAGTATTTT. Translating it yields CASSLQGSTDTQYF.

In this sample, this clonotype turned up many times. This chain uses TRBV20-1 with TRBJ2-7; 11 positions match TRBD2. J lost 5 bases, V lost 3 bases, and 6 bases had no gene match. Per germline, CDR1 DFQATT and CDR2 SNEGSKA (reference sequence). This CDR3 comprises 14 residues. The CDR3 DNA follows: TGCAGTGCTAGTTTTACTAGCGGGGGCCACGAGCAGTACTTC. Encoded protein: CSASFTSGGHEQYF.

In its sample, this clonotype is medium-sized (0.01 to 0.1%). This chain links TRBV10-3 with TRBJ2-7; 11 bases are a match to TRBD1. CDR1 ENHRY and CDR2 SYGVKD come from the germline V gene. The V and J ends lost 0 bases and 3 bases, in that order; junction bases with no gene match: 1. This CDR3 has 15 amino acids. CDR3 loop: CAISESGTGGYEQYF. The CDR3 coding sequence is TGTGCCATCAGTGAGTCGGGGACAGGGGGCTACGAGCAGTACTTC.

This clonotype was counted ten times or more. The chain joins TRBV5-6 to TRBJ2-5; 8 nucleotides align to TRBD2. This CDR3 is built from 16 residues. The J segment lost 0 bases and the V segment lost 7 bases, leaving 11 bases of the junction unmatched. Germline-derived CDR1 and CDR2 are SGHDT and YYEEEE. CDR3 loop: CASVHGERGYQETQYF. The CDR3 DNA reads as TGTGCCAGCGTACACGGGGAGCGGGGGTACCAAGAGACCCAGTACTTC.

This clonotype is classed as medium-sized. J is TRBJ2-7 and V is TRBV19, with TRBD2 identical over 8 bases. The junction had 4 bases not matched to a gene; V was cut back by 3 bases and J by 3 bases. The CDR3 totals 14 residues. Germline loops: CDR1 LNHDA, CDR2 SQIVND (reference sequence). The CDR3, as DNA: TGTGCCAGTAGTATCCGGGAGGGGCTCTACGAGCAGTACTTC. It specifies CASSIREGLYEQYF.

The chain employs TRBV19 and TRBJ1-2; D ambiguous. CDR1 is LNHDA and CDR2 is SQIVND in the germline V gene (reference sequence). The CDR3 has 13 residues. V was trimmed by 10 bases and J by 0 bases, leaving 12 bases between them. CDR3 DNA sequence: TGTGCCACCCTTGCAGGCTCTAACTATGGCTACACCTTC. This encodes CATLAGSNYGYTF.

This clonotype showed up many times. V gene TRBV3-1 combines with J gene TRBJ2-1; possibly TRBD1 for D (5 bases). The CDR3 spans 15 residues. The germline V gene has CDR1 LGHDT and CDR2 YNNKEL (reference sequence). The V end was cut by 0 bases, the J end by 6 bases, with 12 bases between. The CDR3 DNA is TGTGCCAGCAGCCAAGATGTCCAGGGCGGCAATGAGCAGTTCTTC. Its protein is CASSQDVQGGNEQFF.

The table lists this clonotype with many counts. V and J are TRBV18 and TRBJ2-1; tentative D call: TRBD2 (6 bases). The CDR3 extends over 14 amino acids. V lost 3 bases and J lost 1, with 7 bases in between. Germline CDR1 KGHSH, CDR2 LQKENI. The CDR3 is CASSPGGSYNEQFF. CDR3 in DNA: TGTGCCAGCTCACCGGGAGGTTCCTACAATGAGCAGTTCTTC.

This clonotype was seen repeatedly, ten times or more. This sequence joins TRBV5-1 and TRBJ2-6, with 8 bases matching TRBD1. Germline CDR1 reads SGHRS; CDR2 reads YFSETQ. The CDR3 totals 18 residues. V lost 0 bases and J lost 0; bases outside the gene matches: 5. This CDR3 reads CASSLVGTGASGANVLTF. The CDR3 DNA reads TGCGCCAGCAGCTTGGTGGGGACAGGTGCCTCTGGGGCCAACGTCCTGACTTTC.

This clonotype was found many times. The gene calls are TRBV6-6 and TRBJ1-2; TRBD1 agrees at 9 bases. The V gene end was trimmed by 4 bases and the J gene end by 4 bases; junction bases not matched to a gene: 13. Germline-derived CDR1 and CDR2 are MNHNY and SVGAGI (reference sequence). The CDR3 length is 17 residues. CDR3 residues: CASSSGTGLTASYGYTF. CDR3 bases: TGTGCCAGCAGTTCCGGGACAGGGCTTACCGCCTCCTATGGCTACACCTTC.

This clonotype is classed as medium-sized. V and J are TRBV2 and TRBJ2-7; possibly TRBD1 for D (6 bases). Germline CDR1 is SNHLY and CDR2 is FYNNEI. The CDR3 is 13 residues long. V gave up 7 bases and J gave up 0 bases, with 10 bases separating them. CDR3 sequence (DNA): TGTGCCAGCACCGGACAGAGCTCCTACGAGCAGTACTTC. Amino acid sequence: CASTGQSSYEQYF.

This clonotype showed up many times. The chain carries TRBV20-1 and TRBJ1-2, with 8 bases aligning to TRBD1. From germline, CDR1 is DFQATT and CDR2 SNEGSKA (reference sequence). Trimming cost V 3 bases and J 4 bases; bases outside gene matches: 4. The CDR3 loop spans 13 amino acids. For the CDR3, the DNA is TGCAGTGCTAGCCCAGGGGGCCCCTATGGCTACACCTTC. Protein: CSASPGGPYGYTF.